Below are 10 T cell receptor beta chains sequenced from a single sample in a study of identical twins. TCRdb reprocessed the 5' RACE reads with MiXCR, giving one entry per CDR3 protein. The sample has roughly 630,000 distinct CDR3 sequences; just over 7% are singletons. This sample was also put to use in a study of yellow fever vaccine responses in identical twins.

Sample: PBMCs. Every receptor here comes from a woman between 18 and 29 years old in good health.

The chain is built from TRBV5-6 and TRBJ2-7; D perhaps matches TRBD1 (6 bases). CDR1 and CDR2 from the germline V gene are SGHDT and YYEEEE. V lost 3 bases to trimming and J lost 2 bases, with 18 bases between them. CDR3 size: 16 residues. The CDR3 region has the DNA TGTGCCAGCAGCTCCGGGACACCCGTCCCCCCCTACGAGCAGTACTTC. It translates to CASSSGTPVPPYEQYF.

There are a few counts of this clonotype. J is TRBJ2-2 and V is TRBV7-3; TRBD1 agrees at 8 bases. This CDR3 region has 15 residues. The germline V gene encodes CDR1 SGHTA and CDR2 FQGTGA. V was pared by 5 bases and J by 4 bases, with 6 bases of the junction left unmatched. CDR3 loop: CASSQLDRVTGELFF. The CDR3 DNA reads as TGTGCCAGCAGCCAATTGGACAGGGTCACCGGGGAGCTGTTTTTT.

This chain uses TRBV7-9 with TRBJ1-1, with TRBD1 identical over 8 bases. The CDR3 is made up of 16 amino acids. J lost 0 bases, V lost 5 bases, and 8 bases had no gene match. The germline V gene has CDR1 SEHNR and CDR2 FQNEAQ (reference sequence). As DNA, the CDR3 is TGTGCCAGCAGCCTATCAGGGGGCGGTTTGAACACTGAAGCTTTCTTT. The encoded protein is CASSLSGGGLNTEAFF.

V usage is TRBV27 and J usage is TRBJ2-3, with D unclear. This CDR3 contains 14 residues. The V gene's germline CDR1 is MNHEY and CDR2 SMNVEV (reference sequence). The germline V and J ends were trimmed by 1 base and 1 base, with 6 bases remaining between them. As DNA, the CDR3 is TGTGCCAGCAGTTTATTCTCGGGCACAGATACGCAGTATTTT. Protein sequence: CASSLFSGTDTQYF.

In its sample, this clonotype was seen a few times. The V gene is TRBV20-1, the J gene TRBJ2-1, with D tentatively TRBD2 (5 bases). V lost 0 bases, J lost 7 bases, and 16 bases lay in between. The CDR3 runs 15 residues. Germline V gives CDR1 DFQATT, CDR2 SNEGSKA (reference sequence). CDR3 DNA sequence: TGCAGTGCTAGAGATATCCGGGGTCCGGGGAATGAGCAGTTCTTC. Translation gives CSARDIRGPGNEQFF.

In this sample, this clonotype turned up a few times. The chain is built from TRBV20-1 and TRBJ2-3; TRBD1 aligns across 9 bases. Losses at the gene ends were 0 bases for V and 1 base for J; bases not matched to a gene: 5. The germline gives CDR1 DFQATT, CDR2 SNEGSKA (reference sequence). The CDR3 is 16 amino acids. CDR3 sequence (DNA): TGCAGTGCTAGAGATAACAGGGGGCCTCGCACAGATACGCAGTATTTT. It specifies CSARDNRGPRTDTQYF.

This clonotype was observed a few times. V usage is TRBV9 and J usage is TRBJ2-3; 10 bases fit TRBD2. J gave up 3 bases and V 4 bases, and 8 bases lay outside the gene matches. This CDR3 is built from 16 residues. In germline, CDR1 is SGDLS, CDR2 YYNGEE. This chain's CDR3 is CASSTRAGGTTDTQYF. The CDR3 DNA reads TGTGCCAGCAGCACACGAGCGGGGGGGACGACAGATACGCAGTATTTT. The whole variable domain, filled in from reference TRBV9 and TRBJ2-3, reads DSGVTQTPKHLITATGQRVTLRCSPRSGDLSVYWYQQSLDQGLQFLIQYYNGEERAKGNILERFSAQQFPDLHSELNLSSLELGDSALYFCASSTRAGGTTDTQYFGPGTRLTVL.

This clonotype was recorded a few times. This sequence joins TRBV2 and TRBJ2-1; 10 nucleotides align to TRBD2. This CDR3 region has 14 residues. Germline V CDR1 and CDR2: SNHLY, FYNNEI. V lost 7 bases to trimming and J lost 7 bases; unmatched junction nucleotides: 7. CDR3 DNA sequence: TGTGCCAGCATATTAACTAGCGGGAAGAATGAGCAGTTCTTC. Its translation: CASILTSGKNEQFF.

The V gene is TRBV5-1, the J gene TRBJ1-2; D remains ambiguous. V was trimmed by 0 bases and J by 4 bases, leaving 10 bases between them. Germline V gene lookup returns CDR1 SGHRS and CDR2 YFSETQ. The CDR3 spans 14 residues. The CDR3 bases are TGCGCCAGCAGCTTGGCCCCGGAACTCTATGGCTACACCTTC. It is translated as CASSLAPELYGYTF. The full variable domain, rest sourced from reference TRBV5-1 and TRBJ1-2, is KAGVTQTPRYLIKTRGQQVTLSCSPISGHRSVSWYQQTPGQGLQFLFEYFSETQRNKGNFPGRFSGRQFSNSRSEMNVSTLELGDSALYLCASSLAPELYGYTFGSGTRLTVV.

The chain links TRBV15 to TRBJ1-1; D gene uncertain. The V end lost 3 bases, the J end lost 0 bases, and 8 bases lay between the germline ends. CDR1 and CDR2 from the germline V gene are LNHNV and YYDKDF (reference sequence). The CDR3 has 14 residues. CDR3 sequence reads: CATSSTIMNTEAFF. In DNA, the CDR3 is TGTGCCACCAGCAGCACTATCATGAACACTGAAGCTTTCTTT. Looking up the rest from reference TRBV15 and TRBJ1-1 gives the full variable domain: DAMVIQNPRYQVTQFGKPVTLSCSQTLNHNVMYWYQQKSSQAPKLLFHYYDKDFNNEADTPDNFQSRRPNTSFCFLDIRSPGLGDTAMYLCATSSTIMNTEAFFGQGTRLTVV.